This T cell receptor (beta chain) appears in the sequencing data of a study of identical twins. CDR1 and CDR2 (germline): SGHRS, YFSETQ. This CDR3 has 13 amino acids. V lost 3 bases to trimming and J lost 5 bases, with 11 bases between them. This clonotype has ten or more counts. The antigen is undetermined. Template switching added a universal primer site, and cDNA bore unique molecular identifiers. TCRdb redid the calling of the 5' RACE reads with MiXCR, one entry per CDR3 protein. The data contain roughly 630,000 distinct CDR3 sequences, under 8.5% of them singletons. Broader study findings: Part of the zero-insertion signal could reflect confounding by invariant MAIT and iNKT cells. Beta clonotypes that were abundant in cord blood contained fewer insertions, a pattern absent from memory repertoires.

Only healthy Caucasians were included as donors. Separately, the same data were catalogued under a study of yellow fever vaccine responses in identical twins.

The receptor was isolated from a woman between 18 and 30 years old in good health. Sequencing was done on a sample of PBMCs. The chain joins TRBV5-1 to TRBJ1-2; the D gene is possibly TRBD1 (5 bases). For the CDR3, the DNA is TGCGCCAGCAGCTCGGAAGGGGCTTATGGCTACACCTTC. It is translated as CASSSEGAYGYTF.